Listed below are T cell receptor beta chains from one sample, sequenced in a study of neurological immune-mediated disorders. In TCRdb, the 5' RACE reads were re-called with MiXCR into one record per CDR3 protein. Of about 82,000 distinct CDR3 sequences listed, 2.5% to 3% are singletons. Material for sequencing was PBMCs. Receptors originate from a woman in her twenties or thirties with multiple sclerosis. CDR3s include the opening cysteine and the closing phenylalanine or tryptophan. D genes are given only for firm matches. Size is omitted from some rows. Given values are once, few, many or a class for expanded clones.

clone_size	j_call	v_call	d_call	cdr3_length	cdr3_nt	cdr3_aa
many	TRBJ2-1	TRBV18	.	13	TGTGCCAGCTCACGCGGTTGGGGGAATGAGCAGTTCTTC	CASSRGWGNEQFF
many	TRBJ2-7	TRBV5-6	TRBD2	14	TGTGCCAGCAGACTAGCGGGAGAGAAGTACGAGCAGTACTTC	CASRLAGEKYEQYF
many	TRBJ2-3	TRBV24-1	TRBD2	14	TGTGCCACCTCGGCGGGCGGGAGAGCAGATACGCAGTATTTT	CATSAGGRADTQYF
many	TRBJ2-2	TRBV27	TRBD1	14	TGTGCCAGCAGGGGACAGGGGGCGGTCGGGGAGCTGTTTTTT	CASRGQGAVGELFF
many	TRBJ2-7	TRBV20-1	TRBD1	14	TGCAGTGCTAGACCCGGGACAGGGGCCTACGGGCAGTACTTC	CSARPGTGAYGQYF
.	TRBJ2-2	TRBV12-3/TRBV12-4	TRBD2	14	TGTGCCAGCAGGATTAGCGGGAGTAGCGGGGAGCTGTTTTTT	CASRISGSSGELFF
many	TRBJ2-1	TRBV7-2	.	14	TGTGCCAGCAGCTCGCCTGCCGCGGTCAGTGAGCAGTTCTTC	CASSSPAAVSEQFF
many	TRBJ2-5	TRBV10-3	TRBD1	17	TGTGCCATCGGTACCTCCGGGACAGGGATTCTCCAAGAGACCCAGTACTTC	CAIGTSGTGILQETQYF
many	TRBJ2-7	TRBV11-2	.	13	TGTGCCAGCAGCTTGGGGCTTTACTTCGAGCAGTACTTC	CASSLGLYFEQYF
many	TRBJ2-3	TRBV7-9	.	14	TGTGCCAGCAGCCGGACAAACGGAAGAGATACGCAGTATTTT	CASSRTNGRDTQYF
many	TRBJ2-5	TRBV29-1	TRBD1	12	TGCAGCGTTGGACGACAGGGAAAGACCCAGTACTTC	CSVGRQGKTQYF
many	TRBJ2-7	TRBV5-5	.	13	TGTGCCAGCAGCTTCGGACGCAGTTACGAGCAGTACTTC	CASSFGRSYEQYF
many	TRBJ2-7	TRBV13	.	12	TGTGCCAGCAGCTTAAAAAGGGCCGAGCAGTACTTC	CASSLKRAEQYF
.	TRBJ2-3	TRBV7-7	TRBD2	16	TGTGCTAGCAGCATCGGACTAGCGGGCTCGGTAGATACGCAGTATTTT	CASSIGLAGSVDTQYF
many	TRBJ2-7	TRBV12-3/TRBV12-4	.	12	TGTGCCAGCAGTTCCCAGGGTTACGAGCAGTACTTC	CASSSQGYEQYF
many	TRBJ2-7	TRBV20-1	.	12	TGCAGTGCTAGTAAGGACTCCTACGAGCAGTACTTC	CSASKDSYEQYF
many	TRBJ2-2	TRBV7-2	TRBD2	15	TGTGCCAGCAGCTTCTCAGCGGGATACACCGGGGAGCTGTTTTTT	CASSFSAGYTGELFF
many	TRBJ1-2	TRBV28	.	11	TGTGCCAGCAGTTACAGCTATGGCTACACCTTC	CASSYSYGYTF
many	TRBJ2-7	TRBV29-1	.	14	TGCAGCGTTCGGGCGCAGGGTACCACGGGGGAGCAGTACTTC	CSVRAQGTTGEQYF
many	TRBJ2-1	TRBV25-1	.	11	TGTGCCAGCAGTGGACACAATGAGCAGTTCTTC	CASSGHNEQFF
many	TRBJ2-3	TRBV30	TRBD1	15	TGTGCCTGGAGCTCACAATACTACAGGGGCGATACGCAGTATTTT	CAWSSQYYRGDTQYF
many	TRBJ2-7	TRBV20-1	.	13	TGCAGTGCTCTGGGCAGGGACTCCTACGAGCAGTACTTC	CSALGRDSYEQYF
many	TRBJ1-1	TRBV5-1	.	12	TGCGCCAGCAGCTTGGCAGAGGGTGAAGCTTTCTTT	CASSLAEGEAFF
.	TRBJ1-1	TRBV7-2	.	14	TGTGCCAGCAGCCCGTTAGGGGAGAACACTGAAGCTTTCTTT	CASSPLGENTEAFF
many	TRBJ2-3	TRBV10-3	TRBD2	14	TGTGCCACCACCACTAGCGGGGGTCCGGATACGCAGTATTTT	CATTTSGGPDTQYF
many	TRBJ2-2	TRBV6-2/TRBV6-3	TRBD2	14	TGTGCCAGCAGTTACGAGCGGGAGGTCGGGGAGCTGTTTTTT	CASSYEREVGELFF
many	TRBJ2-1	TRBV20-1	TRBD2	15	TGCAGTGCCCTTCGAGGGGCGGGAGAAATAAATGAGCAGTTCTTC	CSALRGAGEINEQFF
.	TRBJ1-1	TRBV6-1	.	16	TGTGCCAGCCACATCAAGGAGACAGTGATGAACACTGAAGCTTTCTTT	CASHIKETVMNTEAFF
many	TRBJ2-1	TRBV5-1	TRBD2	15	TGCGCCAGCAGCTGGGGACTAGCGGGGTACAATGAGCAGTTCTTC	CASSWGLAGYNEQFF
.	TRBJ1-1	TRBV7-6	TRBD1	17	TGTGCCAGCAGCTTAGGGGGAAGACAGGGGAAGAACACTGAAGCTTTCTTT	CASSLGGRQGKNTEAFF
many	TRBJ2-1	TRBV7-2	TRBD2	14	TGTGCCAGCAGCTTTCCCGGGAGGGGGAATGAGCAGTTCTTC	CASSFPGRGNEQFF
many	TRBJ2-3	TRBV7-9	TRBD2	16	TGTGCCAGCAGCGGATCGGCGGGAGGACCTACAGATACGCAGTATTTT	CASSGSAGGPTDTQYF
.	TRBJ1-4	TRBV11-3	TRBD1	13	TGTGCCAGCAGACACGACAGGGAGGAAAAACTGTTTTTT	CASRHDREEKLFF
many	TRBJ2-1	TRBV20-1	.	16	TGCAGTTCTGCGTGGGGCGCCGACTTCTCCTACAATGAGCAGTTCTTC	CSSAWGADFSYNEQFF
many	TRBJ1-1	TRBV27	.	15	TGTGCCAGCAGTTTACTGACGGTTGTAGGCACTGAAGCTTTCTTT	CASSLLTVVGTEAFF
many	TRBJ2-7	TRBV5-1	TRBD1	13	TGCGCCAGCAGCGGAGACAGGGTCTACGAGCAGTACTTC	CASSGDRVYEQYF